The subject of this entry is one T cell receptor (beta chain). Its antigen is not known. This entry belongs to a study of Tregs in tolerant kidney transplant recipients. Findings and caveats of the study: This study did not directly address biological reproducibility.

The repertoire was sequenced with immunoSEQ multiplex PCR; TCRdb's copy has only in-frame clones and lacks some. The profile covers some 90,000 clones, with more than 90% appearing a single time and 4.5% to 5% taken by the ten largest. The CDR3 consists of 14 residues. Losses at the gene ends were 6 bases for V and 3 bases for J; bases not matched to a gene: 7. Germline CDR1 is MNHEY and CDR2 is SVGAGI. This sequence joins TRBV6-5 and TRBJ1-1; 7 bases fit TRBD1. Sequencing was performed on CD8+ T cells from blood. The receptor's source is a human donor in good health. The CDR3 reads CASSPGGLDTEAFF. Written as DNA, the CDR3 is TGTGCCAGCAGCCCAGGGGGGTTGGACACTGAAGCTTTCTTT.